The T cell receptor beta chain described here comes from a study of blood T cell repertoires in COVID-19. Across the study: The United States, Italy and Spain provided the acute and convalescent COVID-19 samples. From T cells, B-cell-depleted T cells, or PBMCs came the material, which was cDNA or gDNA.

V dropped 6 bases and J dropped 7; count of bases not matched to a gene: 7. The CDR3 is made up of 13 amino acids. Germline V gene data show CDR1 as SNHLY and CDR2 as FYNNEI. Sequencing used immunoSEQ multiplex PCR; TCRdb keeps in-frame clones, though not all of them. The table records some 260,000 clones, approximately 83% of them present only once. The source is an elderly man with acute or convalescent COVID-19. The chain uses TRBV2 and TRBJ1-2; 8 positions match TRBD1. Sequencing used peripheral blood. The CDR3 is CASRQDRALGYTF. The CDR3 nucleotides read TGTGCCAGCAGACAGGACAGGGCTCTTGGCTACACCTTC.